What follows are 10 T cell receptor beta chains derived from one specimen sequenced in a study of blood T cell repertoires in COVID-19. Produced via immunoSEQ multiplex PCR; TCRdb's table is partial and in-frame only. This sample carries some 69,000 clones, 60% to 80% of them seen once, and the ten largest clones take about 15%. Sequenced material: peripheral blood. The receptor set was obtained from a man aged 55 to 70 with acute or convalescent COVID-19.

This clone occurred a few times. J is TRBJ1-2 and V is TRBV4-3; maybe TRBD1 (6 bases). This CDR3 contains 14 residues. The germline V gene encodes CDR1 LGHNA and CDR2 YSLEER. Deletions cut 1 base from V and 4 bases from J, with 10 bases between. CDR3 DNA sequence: TGCGCCAGCAGCCAAGCAACAGGGTTCTATGGCTACACCTTC. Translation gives CASSQATGFYGYTF.

CDR3 nucleotide sequence: TGCGCCAGCAGCTTGGTTGTTGGGCAGGGGAACACCGGGGAGCTGTTTTTT. It is translated as CASSLVVGQGNTGELFF. The chain employs TRBV5-1 and TRBJ2-2, with TRBD1 as a possible D gene (5 bases). In germline, CDR1 is SGHRS, CDR2 YFSETQ. The CDR3 totals 17 residues. The ends were cut back, 0 bases at V and 1 base at J, with 13 bases in the middle.

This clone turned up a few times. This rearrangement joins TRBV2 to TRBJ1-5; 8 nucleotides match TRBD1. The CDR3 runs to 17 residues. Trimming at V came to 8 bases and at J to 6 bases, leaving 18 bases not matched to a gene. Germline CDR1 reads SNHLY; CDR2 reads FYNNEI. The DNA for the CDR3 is TGTGCCAGCGTTTCCAAGACAGGGGCGCGTGGGAGTCAGCCCCAGCATTTT. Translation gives CASVSKTGARGSQPQHF. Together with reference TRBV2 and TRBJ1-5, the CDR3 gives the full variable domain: EPEVTQTPSHQVTQMGQEVILRCVPISNHLYFYWYRQILGQKVEFLVSFYNNEISEKSEIFDDQFSVERPDGSNFTLKIRSTKLEDSAMYFCASVSKTGARGSQPQHFGDGTRLSIL.

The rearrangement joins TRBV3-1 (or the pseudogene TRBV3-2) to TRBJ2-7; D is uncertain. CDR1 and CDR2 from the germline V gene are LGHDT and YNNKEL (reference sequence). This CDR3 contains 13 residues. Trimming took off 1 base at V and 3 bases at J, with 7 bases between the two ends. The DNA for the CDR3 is TGTGCCAGCAGCCAAGTCGGAGACTACGAGCAGTACTTC. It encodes CASSQVGDYEQYF.

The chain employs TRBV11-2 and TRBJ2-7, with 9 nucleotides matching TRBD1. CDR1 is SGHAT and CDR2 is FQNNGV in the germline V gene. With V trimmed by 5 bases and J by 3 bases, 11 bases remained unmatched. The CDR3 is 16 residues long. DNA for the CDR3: TGTGCCAGCAGCCGTCCCGGGACAGGGAGGGGCTACGAGCAGTACTTC. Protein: CASSRPGTGRGYEQYF.

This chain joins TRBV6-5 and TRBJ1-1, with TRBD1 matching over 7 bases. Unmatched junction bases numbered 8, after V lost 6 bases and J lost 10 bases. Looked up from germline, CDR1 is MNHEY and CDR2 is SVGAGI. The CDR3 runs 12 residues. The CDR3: CASRRDSGGAFF. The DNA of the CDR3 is TGTGCCAGCAGGCGTGATTCAGGGGGAGCTTTCTTT.

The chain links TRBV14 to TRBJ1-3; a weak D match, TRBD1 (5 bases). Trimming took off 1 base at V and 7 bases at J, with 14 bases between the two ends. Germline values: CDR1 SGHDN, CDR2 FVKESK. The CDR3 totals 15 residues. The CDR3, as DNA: TGTGCCAGCAGCCAAGGGGGCAGGAGTACGAACACCATATATTTT. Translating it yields CASSQGGRSTNTIYF.

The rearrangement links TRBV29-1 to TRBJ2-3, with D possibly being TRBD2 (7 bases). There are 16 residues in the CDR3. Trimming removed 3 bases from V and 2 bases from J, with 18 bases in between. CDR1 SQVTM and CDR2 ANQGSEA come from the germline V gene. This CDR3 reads CSVDGRVGAPTDTQYF. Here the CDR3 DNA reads TGCAGCGTTGATGGGAGGGTGGGGGCCCCCACAGATACGCAGTATTTT.

The chain's CDR3 is CASSRLAGGVTYEQYF. CDR3 DNA sequence: TGTGCCAGTAGTCGGCTAGCGGGGGGCGTAACCTACGAGCAGTACTTC. The rearrangement joins TRBV19 to TRBJ2-7; TRBD2 matches at 11 bases. This CDR3 comprises 16 residues. V lost 5 bases and J lost 2; bases outside the gene matches: 8. Germline CDR1 reads LNHDA; CDR2 reads SQIVND (reference sequence).

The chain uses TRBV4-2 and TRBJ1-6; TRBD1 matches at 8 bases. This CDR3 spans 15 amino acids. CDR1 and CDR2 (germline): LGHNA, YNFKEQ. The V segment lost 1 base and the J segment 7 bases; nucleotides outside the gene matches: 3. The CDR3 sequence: CASSQGGQANSPLHF. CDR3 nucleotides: TGTGCCAGCAGCCAAGGGGGACAGGCGAATTCACCCCTCCACTTT.